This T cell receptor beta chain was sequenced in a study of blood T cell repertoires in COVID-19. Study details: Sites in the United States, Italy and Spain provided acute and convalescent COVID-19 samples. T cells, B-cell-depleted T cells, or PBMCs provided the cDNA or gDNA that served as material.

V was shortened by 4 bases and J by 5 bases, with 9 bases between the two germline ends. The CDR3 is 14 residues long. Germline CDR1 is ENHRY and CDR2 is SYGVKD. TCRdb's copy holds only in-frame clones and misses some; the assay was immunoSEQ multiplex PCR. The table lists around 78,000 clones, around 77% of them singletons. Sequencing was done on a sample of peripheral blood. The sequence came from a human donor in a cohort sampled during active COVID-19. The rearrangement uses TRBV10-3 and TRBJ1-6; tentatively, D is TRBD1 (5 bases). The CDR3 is CAISGRQNNSPLHF. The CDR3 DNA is TGTGCCATCAGTGGACGACAGAATAATTCACCCCTCCACTTT.